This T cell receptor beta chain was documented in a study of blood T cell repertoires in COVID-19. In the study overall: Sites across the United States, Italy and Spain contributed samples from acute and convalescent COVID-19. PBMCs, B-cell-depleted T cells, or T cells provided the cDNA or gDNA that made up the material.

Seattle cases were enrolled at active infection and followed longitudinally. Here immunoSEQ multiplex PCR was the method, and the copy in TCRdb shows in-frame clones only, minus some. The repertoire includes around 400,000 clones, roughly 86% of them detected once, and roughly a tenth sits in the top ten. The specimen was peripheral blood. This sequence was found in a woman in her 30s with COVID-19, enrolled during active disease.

The CDR3 region has the DNA TGTGCCAGCTCACCGGACAGGGATGGGGGAAACATTCAGTACTTC. Protein: CASSPDRDGGNIQYF. The V gene is TRBV18, the J gene TRBJ2-4, with 8 positions matching TRBD1. The germline CDR1 and CDR2 sequences are KGHSH and LQKENI. CDR3 length: 15 residues. Trimming took 3 bases from V and 6 from J; bases not matched to a gene: 7.